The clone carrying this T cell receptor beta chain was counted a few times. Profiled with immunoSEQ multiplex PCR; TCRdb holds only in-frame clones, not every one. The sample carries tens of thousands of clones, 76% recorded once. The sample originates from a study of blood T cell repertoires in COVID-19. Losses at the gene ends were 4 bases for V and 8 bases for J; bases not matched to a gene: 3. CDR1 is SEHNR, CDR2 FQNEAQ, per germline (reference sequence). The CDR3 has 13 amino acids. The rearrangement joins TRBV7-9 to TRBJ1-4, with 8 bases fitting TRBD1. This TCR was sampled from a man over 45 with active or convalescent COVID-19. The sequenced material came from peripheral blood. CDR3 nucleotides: TGTGCCAGCAGCTCAGGGGGCTGGGAAAAACTGTTTTTT. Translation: CASSSGGWEKLFF.